Listed below are T cell receptor beta chains from one sample, sequenced in a study of blood T cell repertoires in COVID-19. Clones were read by immunoSEQ multiplex PCR, and TCRdb kept only the in-frame ones, dropping some. The sample includes 200,000 to 250,000 clones, 80% to 90% of them seen just once. Sample: PBMCs or T cells enriched from blood (not recorded which). These receptors were obtained from a woman aged 25 to 45 who had been exposed to COVID-19. Both conserved end residues are part of each CDR3. D genes are given only for firm matches. Not every row has a clone size; where given, it reads once, few, many or a size class.

abundance: .; j_gene: TRBJ2-1; d_gene: .; v_gene: TRBV5-5; CDR3aa: CASSLDWFSGNDNEQFF; CDR3nt: TGTGCCAGCAGCTTAGATTGGTTTTCGGGGAATGACAATGAGCAGTTCTTC
abundance: .; j_gene: TRBJ2-5; d_gene: .; v_gene: TRBV18; CDR3aa: CASSPPSQETQYF; CDR3nt: TGTGCCAGCTCACCACCCTCCCAAGAGACCCAGTACTTC
abundance: .; j_gene: TRBJ2-1; d_gene: TRBD2; v_gene: TRBV6-5; CDR3aa: CASSSKGLAMNEQFF; CDR3nt: TGTGCCAGCAGTTCGAAGGGACTAGCGATGAATGAGCAGTTCTTC
abundance: once; j_gene: TRBJ1-2; d_gene: .; v_gene: TRBV28; CDR3aa: CASSLRADYTPLGGYTF; CDR3nt: TGTGCCAGCAGTTTACGGGCAGACTACACCCCTTTAGGGGGCTACACCTTC
abundance: .; j_gene: TRBJ2-1; d_gene: .; v_gene: TRBV7-9; CDR3aa: CASSSDEQFF; CDR3nt: TGTGCCAGCAGCTCGGATGAGCAGTTCTTC
abundance: once; j_gene: TRBJ1-1; d_gene: .; v_gene: TRBV27; CDR3aa: CASSLSESNTEAFF; CDR3nt: TGTGCCAGCAGTTTAAGCGAGAGTAACACTGAAGCTTTCTTT
abundance: .; j_gene: TRBJ2-7; d_gene: .; v_gene: TRBV2; CDR3aa: CASSVVRDYEQYF; CDR3nt: TGTGCCAGCAGTGTCGTCAGGGATTACGAGCAGTACTTC
abundance: .; j_gene: TRBJ2-5; d_gene: TRBD1; v_gene: TRBV9; CDR3aa: CASSPRSHRGWETQYF; CDR3nt: TGTGCCAGCAGCCCCAGGTCCCACAGGGGTTGGGAGACCCAGTACTTC
abundance: .; j_gene: TRBJ1-4; d_gene: .; v_gene: TRBV11-2; CDR3aa: CASSLAGGKLFF; CDR3nt: TGTGCCAGCAGCTTAGCCGGCGGAAAACTGTTTTTT
abundance: .; j_gene: TRBJ2-1; d_gene: .; v_gene: TRBV9; CDR3aa: CASSVHHQDEQFF; CDR3nt: TGTGCCAGCAGCGTACATCACCAGGATGAGCAGTTCTTC
abundance: .; j_gene: TRBJ2-5; d_gene: TRBD1; v_gene: TRBV4-1; CDR3aa: CASSHRQGRETQYF; CDR3nt: TGCGCCAGCAGCCACCGACAGGGCCGCGAGACCCAGTACTTC
abundance: .; j_gene: TRBJ1-2; d_gene: .; v_gene: TRBV27; CDR3aa: CASSTLTGAPYTF; CDR3nt: TGTGCCAGCAGTACATTGACAGGCGCCCCCTACACCTTC
abundance: .; j_gene: TRBJ1-5; d_gene: TRBD1; v_gene: TRBV18; CDR3aa: CASSGQEYQPQHF; CDR3nt: TGTGCCAGCTCTGGACAGGAGTATCAGCCCCAGCATTTT
abundance: .; j_gene: TRBJ2-2; d_gene: .; v_gene: TRBV5-1; CDR3aa: CASSLFPATNTGELFF; CDR3nt: TGCGCCAGCAGCTTGTTCCCAGCGACCAACACCGGGGAGCTGTTTTTT
abundance: .; j_gene: TRBJ2-1; d_gene: .; v_gene: TRBV9; CDR3aa: CASSGPPSALSSYNEQFF; CDR3nt: TGTGCCAGCAGCGGACCCCCCTCGGCACTAAGCTCCTACAATGAGCAGTTCTTC
abundance: few; j_gene: TRBJ1-2; d_gene: TRBD1; v_gene: TRBV5-1; CDR3aa: CASSPGTGVYYGYTF; CDR3nt: TGCGCCAGCAGCCCCGGGACAGGGGTTTACTATGGCTACACCTTC
abundance: .; j_gene: TRBJ2-7; d_gene: .; v_gene: TRBV21-1; CDR3aa: CASSRQAHSYEQYF; CDR3nt: TGTGCCAGCAGCCGGCAGGCCCACTCCTACGAGCAGTACTTC
abundance: .; j_gene: TRBJ2-1; d_gene: TRBD2; v_gene: TRBV5-5; CDR3aa: CASSLALAGGNEQFF; CDR3nt: TGTGCCAGCAGCTTGGCGCTAGCGGGAGGGAATGAGCAGTTCTTC
abundance: .; j_gene: TRBJ2-2; d_gene: .; v_gene: TRBV7-9; CDR3aa: CASSSLSGRGTGELFF; CDR3nt: TGTGCCAGCAGCTCTCTTAGCGGCCGGGGCACCGGGGAGCTGTTTTTT
abundance: few; j_gene: TRBJ1-2; d_gene: TRBD1; v_gene: TRBV19; CDR3aa: CASRNRGSNYGYTF; CDR3nt: TGTGCCAGTAGAAACAGGGGGTCGAACTATGGCTACACCTTC
abundance: once; j_gene: TRBJ1-2; d_gene: .; v_gene: TRBV5-3; CDR3aa: CARSLAGDYGYTF; CDR3nt: TGTGCCAGAAGCTTGGCGGGGGACTATGGCTACACCTTC
abundance: .; j_gene: TRBJ2-1; d_gene: TRBD2; v_gene: TRBV25-1; CDR3aa: CASSELGLAGGKFF; CDR3nt: TGTGCCAGCAGTGAACTGGGACTAGCGGGAGGGAAGTTCTTC
abundance: once; j_gene: TRBJ2-5; d_gene: .; v_gene: TRBV6-1; CDR3aa: CASSETGGAFEETQYF; CDR3nt: TGTGCCAGCAGTGAGACAGGTGGGGCATTTGAAGAGACCCAGTACTTC
abundance: .; j_gene: TRBJ1-5; d_gene: .; v_gene: TRBV27; CDR3aa: CASRPGAQRNQPQHF; CDR3nt: TGTGCCAGCAGACCAGGGGCGCAGCGCAATCAGCCCCAGCATTTT
abundance: .; j_gene: TRBJ1-4; d_gene: TRBD1; v_gene: TRBV30; CDR3aa: CAWREGQGYEKLFF; CDR3nt: TGTGCCTGGAGGGAGGGACAGGGTTATGAAAAACTGTTTTTT
abundance: .; j_gene: TRBJ2-3; d_gene: .; v_gene: TRBV25-1; CDR3aa: CASSEPFGSADTQYF; CDR3nt: TGTGCCAGCAGTGAACCGTTCGGGAGCGCAGATACGCAGTATTTT
abundance: once; j_gene: TRBJ2-3; d_gene: .; v_gene: TRBV19; CDR3aa: CASSRDTFTDTQYF; CDR3nt: TGTGCCAGTAGTCGGGACACCTTCACAGATACGCAGTATTTT
abundance: .; j_gene: TRBJ1-2; d_gene: TRBD1; v_gene: TRBV3-1/TRBV3-2; CDR3aa: CASSQTQGAHYGYTF; CDR3nt: TGTGCCAGCAGCCAAACACAGGGGGCTCACTATGGCTACACCTTC
abundance: once; j_gene: TRBJ1-6; d_gene: .; v_gene: TRBV24-1; CDR3aa: CATSPGQNNNSPLHF; CDR3nt: TGTGCCACCAGTCCCGGACAGAACAATAATTCACCCCTCCACTTT
abundance: .; j_gene: TRBJ2-3; d_gene: .; v_gene: TRBV9; CDR3aa: CASSVGVSTDTQYF; CDR3nt: TGTGCCAGCAGCGTAGGAGTGAGCACAGATACGCAGTATTTT
abundance: .; j_gene: TRBJ2-4; d_gene: TRBD1; v_gene: TRBV6-6; CDR3aa: CASSSTGDKNIQYF; CDR3nt: TGTGCCAGCAGTTCCACAGGGGACAAAAACATTCAGTACTTC
abundance: .; j_gene: TRBJ1-5; d_gene: TRBD1; v_gene: TRBV30; CDR3aa: CAWSVQGGQPQHF; CDR3nt: TGTGCCTGGAGTGTACAGGGGGGACAGCCCCAGCATTTT
abundance: .; j_gene: TRBJ2-7; d_gene: .; v_gene: TRBV9; CDR3aa: CASSVAETGSYEQYF; CDR3nt: TGTGCCAGCAGCGTAGCCGAGACGGGTTCCTACGAGCAGTACTTC
abundance: .; j_gene: TRBJ1-5; d_gene: .; v_gene: TRBV24-1; CDR3aa: CATSPGSSNQPQHF; CDR3nt: TGTGCCACCAGTCCCGGTTCAAGCAATCAGCCCCAGCATTTT
abundance: .; j_gene: TRBJ1-1; d_gene: TRBD1; v_gene: TRBV5-6; CDR3aa: CASSPGQGNTEAFF; CDR3nt: TGTGCCAGCAGCCCCGGACAGGGGAACACTGAAGCTTTCTTT
abundance: .; j_gene: TRBJ1-2; d_gene: TRBD1; v_gene: TRBV7-2; CDR3aa: CASSDGTGAYGYTF; CDR3nt: TGTGCCAGCAGCGATGGGACAGGGGCCTATGGCTACACCTTC
abundance: .; j_gene: TRBJ1-1; d_gene: .; v_gene: TRBV11-3; CDR3aa: CASSFSGSTEAFF; CDR3nt: TGTGCCAGCAGCTTTTCGGGGTCCACTGAAGCTTTCTTT
abundance: .; j_gene: TRBJ1-5; d_gene: .; v_gene: TRBV7-9; CDR3aa: CASSGSNQPQHF; CDR3nt: TGTGCCAGCAGTGGCAGCAATCAGCCCCAGCATTTT
abundance: .; j_gene: TRBJ2-7; d_gene: TRBD2; v_gene: TRBV7-9; CDR3aa: CASSLASLAGGLIPDEQYF; CDR3nt: TGTGCCAGCAGCTTAGCGTCACTAGCGGGAGGGCTAATTCCCGACGAGCAGTACTTC
abundance: .; j_gene: TRBJ2-7; d_gene: .; v_gene: TRBV5-1; CDR3aa: CASSLAAGNEQYF; CDR3nt: TGCGCCAGCAGCTTGGCCGCGGGGAACGAGCAGTACTTC
abundance: .; j_gene: TRBJ2-7; d_gene: TRBD2; v_gene: TRBV30; CDR3aa: CAWKTSGVISYEQYF; CDR3nt: TGTGCCTGGAAAACTAGCGGGGTTATATCCTACGAGCAGTACTTC
abundance: .; j_gene: TRBJ2-7; d_gene: TRBD1; v_gene: TRBV6-5; CDR3aa: CASRKLGQGSYEQYF; CDR3nt: TGTGCCAGCAGGAAGCTGGGACAGGGCTCCTACGAGCAGTACTTC
abundance: .; j_gene: TRBJ2-3; d_gene: TRBD2; v_gene: TRBV18; CDR3aa: CASSPLAAHSGDTQYF; CDR3nt: TGTGCCAGCTCGCCCCTAGCGGCCCACTCGGGAGATACGCAGTATTTT
abundance: .; j_gene: TRBJ1-2; d_gene: .; v_gene: TRBV28; CDR3aa: CASSPDSFGYTF; CDR3nt: TGTGCCAGCAGTCCGGACAGTTTTGGCTACACCTTC
abundance: once; j_gene: TRBJ2-1; d_gene: .; v_gene: TRBV3-1/TRBV3-2; CDR3aa: CASSQDRKLAAYNEQFF; CDR3nt: TGTGCCAGCAGCCAAGATCGTAAGCTAGCAGCATACAATGAGCAGTTCTTC
abundance: .; j_gene: TRBJ2-7; d_gene: .; v_gene: TRBV28; CDR3aa: CASSFPRNSYEQYF; CDR3nt: TGTGCCAGCAGTTTCCCCAGAAACTCCTACGAGCAGTACTTC
abundance: .; j_gene: TRBJ1-5; d_gene: .; v_gene: TRBV30; CDR3aa: CAWSGRGQPQHF; CDR3nt: TGTGCCTGGAGTGGAAGGGGACAGCCCCAGCATTTT
abundance: .; j_gene: TRBJ1-3; d_gene: .; v_gene: TRBV28; CDR3aa: CASRPRGAPGNTIYF; CDR3nt: TGTGCCAGCAGGCCTCGGGGGGCTCCGGGAAACACCATATATTTT
abundance: few; j_gene: TRBJ2-3; d_gene: TRBD1; v_gene: TRBV24-1; CDR3aa: CATSETTGDTDTQYF; CDR3nt: TGTGCCACCAGTGAGACGACAGGGGACACAGATACGCAGTATTTT
abundance: .; j_gene: TRBJ1-3; d_gene: .; v_gene: TRBV6-5; CDR3aa: CARRHSLSGNTIYF; CDR3nt: TGTGCCAGAAGACACTCCCTTTCTGGAAACACCATATATTTT
abundance: .; j_gene: TRBJ1-5; d_gene: TRBD1; v_gene: TRBV28; CDR3aa: CASSLPRTGSNQPQHF; CDR3nt: TGTGCCAGCAGTTTGCCTCGGACAGGGAGCAATCAGCCCCAGCATTTT
abundance: once; j_gene: TRBJ1-5; d_gene: TRBD1; v_gene: TRBV29-1; CDR3aa: CSVLDRGGQPQHF; CDR3nt: TGCAGCGTCCTGGACAGGGGCGGGCAGCCCCAGCATTTT
abundance: .; j_gene: TRBJ1-2; d_gene: TRBD1; v_gene: TRBV5-4; CDR3aa: CASSFLTGGGGYTF; CDR3nt: TGTGCCAGCAGCTTCCTGACAGGGGGAGGTGGCTACACCTTC
abundance: .; j_gene: TRBJ1-5; d_gene: TRBD1; v_gene: TRBV28; CDR3aa: CASSLFPGGGQPQHF; CDR3nt: TGTGCCAGCAGTTTATTCCCAGGGGGCGGTCAGCCCCAGCATTTT